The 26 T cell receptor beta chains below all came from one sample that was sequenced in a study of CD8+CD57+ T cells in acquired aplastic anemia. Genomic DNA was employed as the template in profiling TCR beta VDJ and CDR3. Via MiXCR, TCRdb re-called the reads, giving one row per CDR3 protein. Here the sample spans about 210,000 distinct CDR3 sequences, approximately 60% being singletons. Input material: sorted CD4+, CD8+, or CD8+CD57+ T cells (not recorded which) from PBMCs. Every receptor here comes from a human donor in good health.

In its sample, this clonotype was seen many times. For the CDR3, the DNA is TGCGCCAGCAGCCTCTCGGGACAGGGCAATCAGCCCCAGCATTTT. It specifies CASSLSGQGNQPQHF. This chain links TRBV4-1 with TRBJ1-5, with 8 bases aligning to TRBD1. V lost 4 bases and J lost 2; bases outside the gene matches: 4. CDR1 is MGHRA, CDR2 YSYEKL, per germline. The CDR3 length is 15 residues.

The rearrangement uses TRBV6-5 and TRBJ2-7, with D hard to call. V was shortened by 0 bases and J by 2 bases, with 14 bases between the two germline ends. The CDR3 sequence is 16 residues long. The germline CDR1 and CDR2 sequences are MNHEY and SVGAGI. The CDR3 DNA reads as TGTGCCAGCAGTTACTCGTATGGGCAGGTAGCCTACGAGCAGTACTTC. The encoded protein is CASSYSYGQVAYEQYF.

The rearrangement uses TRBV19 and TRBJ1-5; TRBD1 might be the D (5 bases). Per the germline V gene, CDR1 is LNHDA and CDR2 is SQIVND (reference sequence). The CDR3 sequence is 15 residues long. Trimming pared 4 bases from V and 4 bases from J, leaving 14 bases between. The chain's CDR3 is CASSNRRFGNQPQHF. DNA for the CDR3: TGTGCCAGTAGTAACAGGAGGTTCGGAAATCAGCCCCAGCATTTT.

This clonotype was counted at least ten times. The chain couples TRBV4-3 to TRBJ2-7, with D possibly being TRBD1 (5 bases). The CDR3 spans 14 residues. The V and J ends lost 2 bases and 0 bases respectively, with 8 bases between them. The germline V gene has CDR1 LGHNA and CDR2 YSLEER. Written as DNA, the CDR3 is TGCGCCAGCAGCCAACACAGGAACTCCTACGAGCAGTACTTC. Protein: CASSQHRNSYEQYF.

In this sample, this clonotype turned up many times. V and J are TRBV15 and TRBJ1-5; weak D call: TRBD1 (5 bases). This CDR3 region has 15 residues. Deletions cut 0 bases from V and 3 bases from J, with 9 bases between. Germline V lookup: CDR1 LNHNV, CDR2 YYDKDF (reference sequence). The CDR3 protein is CATSRDEGPNQPQHF. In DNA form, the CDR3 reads TGTGCCACCAGCAGAGATGAGGGGCCCAATCAGCCCCAGCATTTT. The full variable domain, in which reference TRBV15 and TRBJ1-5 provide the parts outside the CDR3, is DAMVIQNPRYQVTQFGKPVTLSCSQTLNHNVMYWYQQKSSQAPKLLFHYYDKDFNNEADTPDNFQSRRPNTSFCFLDIRSPGLGDTAMYLCATSRDEGPNQPQHFGDGTRLSIL.

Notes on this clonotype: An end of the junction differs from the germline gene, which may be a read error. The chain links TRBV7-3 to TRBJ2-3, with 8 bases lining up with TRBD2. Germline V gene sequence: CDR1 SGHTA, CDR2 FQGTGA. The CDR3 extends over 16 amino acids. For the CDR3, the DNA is TGCGCCAGCAGCCTGGGACTAGTGCACCTCACAGATACGCAGTATTTT. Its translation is CASSLGLVHLTDTQYF.

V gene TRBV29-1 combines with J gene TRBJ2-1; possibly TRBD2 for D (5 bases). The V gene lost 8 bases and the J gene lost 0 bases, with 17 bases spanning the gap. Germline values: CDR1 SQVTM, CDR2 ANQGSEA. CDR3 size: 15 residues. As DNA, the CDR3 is TGCAGCAGCGTAGAATTGGGGAGCTCCTACAATGAGCAGTTCTTC. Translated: CSSVELGSSYNEQFF.

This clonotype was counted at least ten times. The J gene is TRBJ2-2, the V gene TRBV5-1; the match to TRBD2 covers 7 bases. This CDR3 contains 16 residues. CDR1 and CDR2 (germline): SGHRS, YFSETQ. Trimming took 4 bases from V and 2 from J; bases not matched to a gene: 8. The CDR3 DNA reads TGCGCCAGCAGCATATGGGGGGGGGTTAACACCGGGGAGCTGTTTTTT. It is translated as CASSIWGGVNTGELFF.

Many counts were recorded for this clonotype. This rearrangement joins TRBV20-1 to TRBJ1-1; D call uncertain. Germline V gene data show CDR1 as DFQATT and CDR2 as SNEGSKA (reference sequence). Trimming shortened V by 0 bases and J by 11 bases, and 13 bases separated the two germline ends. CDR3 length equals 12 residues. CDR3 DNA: TGCAGTGCTAGAGACATTAGAGCTGGGGCTTTCTTT. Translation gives CSARDIRAGAFF.

The CDR3: CATSRDSGQVNQPQHF. Written as DNA, the CDR3 is TGTGCCACCAGCAGAGATAGCGGGCAGGTAAATCAGCCCCAGCATTTT. This chain uses TRBV15 with TRBJ1-5; D is uncertain. The V end was cut by 0 bases, the J end by 4 bases, with 13 bases between. The CDR3 runs to 16 residues. Germline CDR1 reads LNHNV; CDR2 reads YYDKDF (reference sequence).

In DNA, the CDR3 is TGTGCCAGCAGCTCGCTTCCCGGGACAGACTCGAAGCAGTACTTC. Encoded protein: CASSSLPGTDSKQYF. The gene calls are TRBV7-6 and TRBJ2-7; 7 nucleotides align to TRBD1. This CDR3 is built from 15 residues. The trim removed 4 bases at V and 8 bases at J, leaving 14 bases unmatched. Germline V gives CDR1 SGHVS, CDR2 FNYEAQ.

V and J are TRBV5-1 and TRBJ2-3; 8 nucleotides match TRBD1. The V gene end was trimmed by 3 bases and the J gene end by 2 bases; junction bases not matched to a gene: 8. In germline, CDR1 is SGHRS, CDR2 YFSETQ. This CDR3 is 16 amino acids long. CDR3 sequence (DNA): TGCGCCAGCAGCTCGACAGGGGACGGCTACACAGATACGCAGTATTTT. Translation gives CASSSTGDGYTDTQYF.

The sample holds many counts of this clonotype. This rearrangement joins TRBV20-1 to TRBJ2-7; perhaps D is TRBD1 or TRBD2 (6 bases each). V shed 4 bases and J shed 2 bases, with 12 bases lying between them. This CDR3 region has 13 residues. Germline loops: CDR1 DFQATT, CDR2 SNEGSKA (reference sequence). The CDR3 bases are TGCAGTGCTAAGGGGGAGGCCGCCTACGAGCAGTACTTC. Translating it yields CSAKGEAAYEQYF.

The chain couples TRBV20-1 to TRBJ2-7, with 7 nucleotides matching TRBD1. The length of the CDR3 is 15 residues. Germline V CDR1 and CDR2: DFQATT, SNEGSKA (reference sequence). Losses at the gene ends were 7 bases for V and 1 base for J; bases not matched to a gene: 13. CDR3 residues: CSVRWGQGVSYEQYF. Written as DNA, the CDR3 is TGCAGTGTTAGGTGGGGGCAGGGGGTATCCTACGAGCAGTACTTC.

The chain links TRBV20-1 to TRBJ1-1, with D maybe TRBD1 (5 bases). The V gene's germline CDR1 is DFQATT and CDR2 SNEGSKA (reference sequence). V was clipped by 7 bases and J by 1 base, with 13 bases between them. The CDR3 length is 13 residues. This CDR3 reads CSGNADRNTEAFF. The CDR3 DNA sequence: TGCAGTGGGAACGCTGACAGGAACACTGAAGCTTTCTTT.

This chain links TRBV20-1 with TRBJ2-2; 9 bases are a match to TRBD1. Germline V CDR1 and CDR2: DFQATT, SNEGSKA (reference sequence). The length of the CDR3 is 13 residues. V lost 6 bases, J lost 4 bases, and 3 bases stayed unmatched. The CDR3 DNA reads TGCAGTGCACCGGACAGGGGCACCGGGGAGCTGTTTTTT. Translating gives CSAPDRGTGELFF.

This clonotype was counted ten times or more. CDR3 protein: CASSDPGDTQYF. The CDR3 region has the DNA TGCGCCAGCAGTGACCCCGGGGATACGCAGTATTTT. The chain uses TRBV10-2 and TRBJ2-3; no clear D. The germline gives CDR1 WSHSY, CDR2 SAAADI. CDR3 length: 12 amino acids. V lost 3 bases and J lost 6, with 7 bases in between.

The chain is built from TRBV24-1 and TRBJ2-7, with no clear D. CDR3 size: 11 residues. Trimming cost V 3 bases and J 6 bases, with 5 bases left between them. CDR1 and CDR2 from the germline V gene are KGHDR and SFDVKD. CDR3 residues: CATSDSVEQYF. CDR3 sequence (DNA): TGTGCCACCAGTGATAGCGTCGAGCAGTACTTC.

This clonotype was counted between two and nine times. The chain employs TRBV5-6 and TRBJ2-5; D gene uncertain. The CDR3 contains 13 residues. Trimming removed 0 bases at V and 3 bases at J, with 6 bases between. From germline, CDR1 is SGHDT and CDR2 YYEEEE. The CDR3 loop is CASSLVSEETQYF. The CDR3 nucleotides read TGTGCCAGCAGCTTGGTTTCGGAAGAGACCCAGTACTTC. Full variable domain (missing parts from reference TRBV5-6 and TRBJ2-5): DAGVTQSPTHLIKTRGQQVTLRCSPKSGHDTVSWYQQALGQGPQFIFQYYEEEERQRGNFPDRFSGHQFPNYSSELNVNALLLGDSALYLCASSLVSEETQYFGPGTRLLVL.

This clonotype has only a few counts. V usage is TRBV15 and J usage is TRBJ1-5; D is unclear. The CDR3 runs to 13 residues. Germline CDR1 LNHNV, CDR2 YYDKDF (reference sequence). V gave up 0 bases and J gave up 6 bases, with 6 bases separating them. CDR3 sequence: CATSRDRGQPQHF. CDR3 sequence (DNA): TGTGCCACCAGCAGAGATCGGGGTCAGCCCCAGCATTTT.

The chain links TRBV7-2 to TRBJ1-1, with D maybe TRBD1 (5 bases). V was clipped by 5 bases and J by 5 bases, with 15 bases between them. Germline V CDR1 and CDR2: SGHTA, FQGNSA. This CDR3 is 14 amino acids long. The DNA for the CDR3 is TGTGCCAGCAGCGCCGGGACCCTAGGGACTGAAGCTTTCTTT. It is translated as CASSAGTLGTEAFF.

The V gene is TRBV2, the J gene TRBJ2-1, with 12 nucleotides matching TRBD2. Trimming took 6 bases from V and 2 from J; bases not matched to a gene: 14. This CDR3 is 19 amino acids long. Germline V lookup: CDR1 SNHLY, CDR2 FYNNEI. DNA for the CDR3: TGTGCCAGCAGGAGCCCCTTCGTGACTAGCGGGGGTACCTACAATGAGCAGTTCTTC. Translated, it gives CASRSPFVTSGGTYNEQFF.

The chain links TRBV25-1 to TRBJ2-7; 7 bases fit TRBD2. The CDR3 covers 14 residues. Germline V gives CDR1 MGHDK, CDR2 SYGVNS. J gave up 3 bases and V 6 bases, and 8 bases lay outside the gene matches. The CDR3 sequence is CASRRGVGVYEQYF. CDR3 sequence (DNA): TGTGCCAGCAGACGGGGGGTAGGAGTCTACGAGCAGTACTTC.

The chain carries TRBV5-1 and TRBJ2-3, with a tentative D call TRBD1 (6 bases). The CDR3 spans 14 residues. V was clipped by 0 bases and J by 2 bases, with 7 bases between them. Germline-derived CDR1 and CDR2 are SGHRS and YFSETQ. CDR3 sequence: CASSLDRVTDTQYF. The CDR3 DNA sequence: TGCGCCAGCAGCTTGGACAGGGTCACAGATACGCAGTATTTT. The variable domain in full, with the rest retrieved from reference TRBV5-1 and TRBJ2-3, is KAGVTQTPRYLIKTRGQQVTLSCSPISGHRSVSWYQQTPGQGLQFLFEYFSETQRNKGNFPGRFSGRQFSNSRSEMNVSTLELGDSALYLCASSLDRVTDTQYFGPGTRLTVL.

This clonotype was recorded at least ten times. CDR3 DNA: TGCGCCAGCAGCCAAGATTCTCGGGGGTCCGACACTGAAGCTTTCTTT. Its translation is CASSQDSRGSDTEAFF. This rearrangement joins TRBV4-3 to TRBJ1-1; D possibly corresponds to TRBD1 (5 bases). The CDR3 sequence is 16 residues long. Trimming left V 0 bases short and J 3 bases short, with 14 bases between. Germline loops: CDR1 LGHNA, CDR2 YSLEER.

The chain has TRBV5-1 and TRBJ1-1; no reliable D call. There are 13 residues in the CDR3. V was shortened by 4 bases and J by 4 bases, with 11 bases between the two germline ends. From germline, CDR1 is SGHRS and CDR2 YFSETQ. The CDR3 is CASSPYGSTEAFF. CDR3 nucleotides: TGCGCCAGCAGCCCATACGGGAGCACTGAAGCTTTCTTT.